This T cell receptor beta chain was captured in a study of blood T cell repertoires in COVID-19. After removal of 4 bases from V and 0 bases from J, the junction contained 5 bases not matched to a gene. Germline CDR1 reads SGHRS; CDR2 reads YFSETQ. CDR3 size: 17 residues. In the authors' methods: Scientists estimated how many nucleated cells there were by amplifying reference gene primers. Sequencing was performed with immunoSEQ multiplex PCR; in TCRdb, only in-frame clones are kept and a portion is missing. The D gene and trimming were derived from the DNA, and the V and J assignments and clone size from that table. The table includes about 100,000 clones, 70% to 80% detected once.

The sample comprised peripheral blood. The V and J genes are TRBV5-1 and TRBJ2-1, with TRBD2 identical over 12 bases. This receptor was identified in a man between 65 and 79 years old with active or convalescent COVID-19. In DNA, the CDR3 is TGCGCCAGCAGCCAGGGGACTAGCGGGTTCTCCTACAATGAGCAGTTCTTC. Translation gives CASSQGTSGFSYNEQFF.